These 26 T cell receptor beta chains share one sample of origin, sequenced in a study of T cells in Graves' hyperthyroidism and ophthalmopathy. The investigators amplified TCR beta CDR3 regions from RNA transcripts. When the TCR CDR3 underwent first-round RT-PCR, the HTBI primer set was used. MiXCR was run by TCRdb on the multiplex PCR reads, yielding one entry per CDR3 protein. Among about 160,000 distinct CDR3 sequences listed, 9.4% were seen once. Sequencing was done on a sample of blood. The source is a woman younger than 30 with Graves' hyperthyroidism that later progressed to Graves' ophthalmopathy.

This clonotype was detected only a few times. V gene TRBV27 combines with J gene TRBJ2-7; D uncertain. Trimming shortened V by 0 bases and J by 3 bases, and 6 bases separated the two germline ends. CDR3 length: 13 residues. Germline V gene lookup returns CDR1 MNHEY and CDR2 SMNVEV (reference sequence). In DNA form, the CDR3 reads TGTGCCAGCAGTTTATCTGATAACTACGAGCAGTACTTC. This codes for CASSLSDNYEQYF.

A remark on this clonotype: Possible read error: a much larger clone is one base away. CDR3 protein: CASSLPGQGYGYSF. Written as DNA, the CDR3 is TGCGCCAGCAGCCTACCGGGACAGGGATATGGCTACTCCTTC. V gene TRBV5-1 combines with J gene TRBJ1-2; 9 nucleotides agree with TRBD1. The CDR3 contains 14 residues. Germline CDR1 SGHRS, CDR2 YFSETQ.

In its sample, this clonotype was seen a few times. The chain employs TRBV20-1 and TRBJ2-3; 9 bases align to TRBD2. In germline, CDR1 is DFQATT, CDR2 SNEGSKA (reference sequence). The V segment lost 0 bases and the J segment 0 bases; nucleotides outside the gene matches: 1. The CDR3 has 15 amino acids. The DNA for the CDR3 is TGCAGTGCTAGAGAAACTAGCGGGAGCACAGATACGCAGTATTTT. Protein: CSARETSGSTDTQYF.

This clonotype has ten or more counts. The V gene is TRBV2, the J gene TRBJ1-1; TRBD1 might be the D (5 bases). This CDR3 is built from 14 residues. Trimming left V 7 bases short and J 2 bases short, with 14 bases between. Per the germline V gene, CDR1 is SNHLY and CDR2 is FYNNEI. Here the CDR3 reads CASTVGRRNTEAFF. Written as DNA, the CDR3 is TGTGCCAGCACTGTGGGACGGCGAAACACTGAAGCTTTCTTT.

The chain is built from TRBV20-1 and TRBJ1-1; D possibly corresponds to TRBD1 (5 bases). This CDR3 is built from 17 residues. Trimming stripped 0 bases from V and 7 bases from J, with 24 bases between. The germline gives CDR1 DFQATT, CDR2 SNEGSKA (reference sequence). CDR3 sequence: CSARDRGRGTLSGEAFF. CDR3 coding DNA: TGCAGTGCTAGAGATAGGGGCCGGGGGACTTTATCCGGTGAAGCTTTCTTT.

The chain couples TRBV4-2 to TRBJ2-7; no clear D gene. The germline V gene encodes CDR1 LGHNA and CDR2 YNFKEQ. V shed 1 base and J shed 3 bases, with 7 bases lying between them. There are 13 residues in the CDR3. CDR3 nucleotide sequence: TGTGCCAGCAGCCAAGTCCAGAACTACGAGCAGTACTTC. Translating gives CASSQVQNYEQYF.

In its sample, this clonotype was seen many times. The chain recombines TRBV2 with TRBJ1-2; D is possibly TRBD1 (6 bases). V shed 4 bases and J shed 7 bases, with 13 bases lying between them. The CDR3 spans 13 residues. Germline CDR1 and CDR2: SNHLY and FYNNEI. CDR3 region: CASSGRGGRGYTF. In DNA, the CDR3 is TGTGCCAGCAGTGGGCGGGGGGGGCGTGGCTACACCTTC.

The genes are TRBV6-2 or TRBV6-3 and TRBJ2-1; D call uncertain. The CDR3 contains 15 residues. V dropped 6 bases and J dropped 0 bases, with 12 bases sitting between them. Looked up from germline, CDR1 is MNHEY and CDR2 is SVGEGT. CDR3 in DNA: TGTGCCAGCAGGGTTGGCTGGAGCTCCTACAATGAGCAGTTCTTC. Encoded protein: CASRVGWSSYNEQFF.

Ten or more counts support this clonotype. This chain connects TRBV11-1 to TRBJ2-1; a possible D gene is TRBD2 (5 bases). The V gene's germline CDR1 is SGHAT and CDR2 FQDESV (reference sequence). V was pared by 7 bases and J by 7 bases, with 20 bases between. The length of the CDR3 is 15 residues. CDR3 DNA: TGTGCCAGCAACGCGGGCTCGGACGTACTGAATGAGCAGTTCTTC. Its translation is CASNAGSDVLNEQFF.

This clonotype showed up just a few times. V is TRBV30 and J is TRBJ2-5; D may be TRBD1 (5 bases). Germline CDR1 reads GTSNPN; CDR2 reads SVGIG (reference sequence). The CDR3 loop spans 11 amino acids. With 3 bases removed from V and 4 bases from J, the gap between germline ends came to 6 bases. The CDR3 coding sequence is TGTGCCTGGAGAGGGGTAGAGACCCAGTACTTC. It yields the protein CAWRGVETQYF.

This clonotype was counted many times. This chain connects TRBV7-8 to TRBJ1-2; D might be TRBD1 (6 bases). V gave up 5 bases and J gave up 7 bases, with 14 bases separating them. CDR1 is SGHVS, CDR2 FQNEAQ, per germline. This CDR3 contains 13 residues. Here the CDR3 reads CASSLYREIGYTF. The CDR3, as DNA: TGTGCCAGCAGCCTCTACAGGGAAATTGGCTACACCTTC.

This clonotype came up many times. The chain recombines TRBV12-3 or TRBV12-4 with TRBJ1-3; D not certain. V lost 6 bases to trimming and J lost 3 bases, with 12 bases between them. This CDR3 contains 14 residues. CDR3 loop: CASRVGGFGNTIYF. The CDR3, as DNA: TGTGCCAGCAGGGTTGGTGGGTTTGGAAACACCATATATTTT.

At least ten counts were recorded for this clonotype. This chain joins TRBV20-1 and TRBJ2-1; D is uncertain. The germline V gene encodes CDR1 DFQATT and CDR2 SNEGSKA (reference sequence). CDR3 length: 11 residues. The germline V and J ends were trimmed by 6 bases and 9 bases, with 12 bases remaining between them. The CDR3 DNA is TGCAGTGCCCAGAGAGCTCTTGAGCAGTTCTTC. Residues: CSAQRALEQFF.

This clonotype was recorded at least ten times. The rearrangement uses TRBV27 and TRBJ1-5; TRBD1 aligns across 9 bases. The germline gives CDR1 MNHEY, CDR2 SMNVEV (reference sequence). With V trimmed by 5 bases and J by 4 bases, 3 bases remained unmatched. The CDR3 sequence is 14 residues long. Written as DNA, the CDR3 is TGTGCCAGCAGTCCAGGGACAGGGAATCAGCCCCAGCATTTT. Its translation: CASSPGTGNQPQHF.

This clonotype was detected ten times or more. The rearrangement joins TRBV5-4 to TRBJ1-1; D gene uncertain. Trimming took off 0 bases at V and 2 bases at J, with 5 bases between the two ends. CDR1 is SGHNT, CDR2 YYREEE, per germline (reference sequence). This CDR3 spans 13 amino acids. CDR3 amino acids: CASSLGANTEAFF. DNA of the CDR3: TGTGCCAGCAGCTTGGGGGCAAACACTGAAGCTTTCTTT.

This clonotype has at least ten counts. The genes are TRBV11-2 and TRBJ2-1; D unresolved. The V end lost 0 bases, the J end lost 9 bases, and 6 bases lay between the germline ends. The germline V gene encodes CDR1 SGHAT and CDR2 FQNNGV. The CDR3 spans 12 residues. CDR3 amino acids: CASSLDDFEQFF. The CDR3 nucleotides are TGTGCCAGCAGCTTAGATGATTTTGAGCAGTTCTTC. The full variable domain, rest sourced from reference TRBV11-2 and TRBJ2-1, is EAGVAQSPRYKIIEKRQSVAFWCNPISGHATLYWYQQILGQGPKLLIQFQNNGVVDDSQLPKDRFSAERLKGVDSTLKIQPAKLEDSAVYLCASSLDDFEQFFGPGTRLTVL.

This clonotype was seen ten or more times. This chain uses TRBV10-3 with TRBJ1-5, with 8 bases matching TRBD1. The CDR3 covers 16 residues. V lost 3 bases and J lost 5; bases outside the gene matches: 9. The germline V gene has CDR1 ENHRY and CDR2 SYGVKD. The CDR3 protein is CAISDVGTGGDQPQHF. The CDR3 coding sequence is TGTGCCATCAGTGATGTGGGGACAGGAGGAGATCAGCCCCAGCATTTT.

At least ten counts were recorded for this clonotype. V gene TRBV19 combines with J gene TRBJ2-5, with unresolved D. V gave up 0 bases and J gave up 4 bases, with 0 bases separating them. The CDR3 totals 11 residues. From germline, CDR1 is LNHDA and CDR2 SQIVND (reference sequence). In nucleotides, the CDR3 is TGTGCCAGTAGTATAGAAGAGACCCAGTACTTC. Its translation: CASSIEETQYF.

This clonotype was detected many times. This chain links TRBV28 with TRBJ2-1, with a weak D call TRBD2 (6 bases). Germline CDR1 MDHEN, CDR2 SYDVKM. V was shortened by 3 bases and J by 8 bases, with 8 bases between the two germline ends. The CDR3 spans 12 residues. The CDR3 loop reads CASSLGGDEQFF. The DNA for the CDR3 is TGTGCCAGCAGTTTGGGCGGGGATGAGCAGTTCTTC.

This clonotype was counted many times. The J gene is TRBJ2-2, the V gene TRBV28; possible D gene TRBD1, 6 bases. The CDR3 is 13 residues long. Germline CDR1 and CDR2: MDHEN and SYDVKM. Between the trimmed V and J ends, which lost 2 bases and 6 bases, there was a span of 7 bases. The DNA of the CDR3 is TGTGCCAGCAGTTTACAGGGGTCCGGGGAGCTGTTTTTT. This encodes CASSLQGSGELFF.

At least ten counts were recorded for this clonotype. J is TRBJ1-1 and V is TRBV27; possibly TRBD1 for D (6 bases). The V end lost 2 bases, the J end lost 1 base, and 14 bases lay between the germline ends. The CDR3 is 16 amino acids. Germline assignment: CDR1 MNHEY and CDR2 SMNVEV (reference sequence). CDR3 in amino acids: CASSLGTGAGNTEAFF. The CDR3 bases are TGTGCCAGCAGTTTAGGGACGGGGGCCGGGAACACTGAAGCTTTCTTT.

This clonotype was observed many times. The rearrangement joins TRBV28 to TRBJ2-3; unclear D gene. Germline loops: CDR1 MDHEN, CDR2 SYDVKM. This CDR3 has 10 amino acids. V lost 4 bases and J 8 bases, leaving 4 bases between the germline ends. The CDR3 reads CASSSGTQYF. The CDR3 DNA reads TGTGCCAGCAGTTCCGGTACGCAGTATTTT.

This chain uses TRBV9 with TRBJ1-2, with unresolved D. This CDR3 spans 11 amino acids. Germline assignment: CDR1 SGDLS and CDR2 YYNGEE. V was clipped by 3 bases and J by 3 bases, with 3 bases between them. The CDR3 DNA reads TGTGCCAGCAGCGCCTACTATGGCTACACCTTC. Translated, it gives CASSAYYGYTF.

This clonotype was detected ten times or more. J is TRBJ1-3 and V is TRBV29-1; no clear D gene. Per the germline V gene, CDR1 is SQVTM and CDR2 is ANQGSEA. CDR3 length: 13 amino acids. Trimming removed 5 bases from V and 0 bases from J, with 8 bases in between. The CDR3: CSVLFNSGNTIYF. The CDR3 coding sequence is TGCAGCGTTTTATTCAACTCTGGAAACACCATATATTTT.

V usage is TRBV11-2 and J usage is TRBJ2-2; no clear D. The CDR3 sequence is 13 residues long. V lost 1 base and J lost 7, with 7 bases in between. Germline CDR1 is SGHAT and CDR2 is FQNNGV. CDR3 in amino acids: CASSLGVVGELFF. CDR3 nucleotide sequence: TGTGCCAGCAGCTTAGGGGTAGTCGGGGAGCTGTTTTTT.

This chain links TRBV6-2 or TRBV6-3 with TRBJ2-7; TRBD2 might be the D (6 bases). CDR1 and CDR2 (germline): MNHEY, SVGEGT. V was cut by 8 bases and J by 4 bases, with 15 bases left in between. The CDR3 is 13 amino acids. In DNA form, the CDR3 reads TGTGCCAGCGGTTTGACTAGTTCTTACGAGCAGTACTTC. Amino acid sequence: CASGLTSSYEQYF.